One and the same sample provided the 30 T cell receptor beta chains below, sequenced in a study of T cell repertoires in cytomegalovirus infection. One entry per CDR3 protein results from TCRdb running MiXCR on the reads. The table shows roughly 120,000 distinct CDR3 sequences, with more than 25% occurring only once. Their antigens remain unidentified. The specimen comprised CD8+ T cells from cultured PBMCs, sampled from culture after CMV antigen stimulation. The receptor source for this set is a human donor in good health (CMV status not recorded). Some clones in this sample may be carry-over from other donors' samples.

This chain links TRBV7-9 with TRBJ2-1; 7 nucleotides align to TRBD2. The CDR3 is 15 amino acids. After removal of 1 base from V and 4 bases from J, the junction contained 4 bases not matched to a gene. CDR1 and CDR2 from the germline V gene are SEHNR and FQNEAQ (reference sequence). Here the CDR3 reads CASSLGISGYNEQFF. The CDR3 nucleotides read TGTGCCAGCAGCTTAGGGATTAGCGGGTACAATGAGCAGTTCTTC.

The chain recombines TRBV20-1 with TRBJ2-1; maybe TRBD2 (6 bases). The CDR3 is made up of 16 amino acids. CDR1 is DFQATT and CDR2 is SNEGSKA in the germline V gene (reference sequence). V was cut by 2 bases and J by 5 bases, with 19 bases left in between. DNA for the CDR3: TGCAGTGCTAGACGAACCGGGACTTACACCCACAATGAGCAGTTCTTC. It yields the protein CSARRTGTYTHNEQFF.

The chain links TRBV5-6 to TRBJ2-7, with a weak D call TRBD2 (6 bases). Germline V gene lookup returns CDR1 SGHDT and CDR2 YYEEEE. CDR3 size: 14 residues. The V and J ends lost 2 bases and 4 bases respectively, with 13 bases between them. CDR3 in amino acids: CASSFGSQNYEQYF. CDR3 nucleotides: TGTGCCAGCAGCTTCGGGAGCCAGAATTACGAGCAGTACTTC.

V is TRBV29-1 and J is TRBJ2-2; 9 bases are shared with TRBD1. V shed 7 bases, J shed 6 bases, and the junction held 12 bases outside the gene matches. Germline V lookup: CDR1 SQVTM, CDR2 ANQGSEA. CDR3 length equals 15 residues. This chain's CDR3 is CSGSTGTGFSGELFF. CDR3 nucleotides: TGCAGCGGTAGCACCGGGACAGGGTTTTCCGGGGAGCTGTTTTTT.

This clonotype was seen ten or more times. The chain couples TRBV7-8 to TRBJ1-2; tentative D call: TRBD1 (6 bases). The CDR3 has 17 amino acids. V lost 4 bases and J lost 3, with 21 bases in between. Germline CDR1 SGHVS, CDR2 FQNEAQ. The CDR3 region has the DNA TGTGCCAGCAGCTCTGCACCGGGACAAGAAAAAGACTATGGCTACACCTTC. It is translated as CASSSAPGQEKDYGYTF.

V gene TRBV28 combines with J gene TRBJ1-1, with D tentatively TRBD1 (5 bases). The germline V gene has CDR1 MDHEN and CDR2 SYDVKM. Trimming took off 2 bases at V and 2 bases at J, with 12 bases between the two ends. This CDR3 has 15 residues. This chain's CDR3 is CASSLEGQLNTEAFF. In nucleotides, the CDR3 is TGTGCCAGCAGTTTAGAGGGGCAGCTTAACACTGAAGCTTTCTTT.

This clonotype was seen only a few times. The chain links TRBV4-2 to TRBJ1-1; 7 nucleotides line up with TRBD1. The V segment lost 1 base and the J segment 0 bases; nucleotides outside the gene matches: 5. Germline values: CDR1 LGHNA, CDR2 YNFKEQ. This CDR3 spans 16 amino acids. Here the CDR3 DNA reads TGTGCCAGCAGCCAAGTACCGGGACAGTTGAACACTGAAGCTTTCTTT. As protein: CASSQVPGQLNTEAFF.

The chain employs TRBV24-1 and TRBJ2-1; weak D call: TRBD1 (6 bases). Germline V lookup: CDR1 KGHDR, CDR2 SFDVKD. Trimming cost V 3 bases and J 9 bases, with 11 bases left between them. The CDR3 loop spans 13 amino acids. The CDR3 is CATSDTGSSEQFF. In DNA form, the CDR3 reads TGTGCCACCAGTGATACAGGGAGCAGTGAGCAGTTCTTC.

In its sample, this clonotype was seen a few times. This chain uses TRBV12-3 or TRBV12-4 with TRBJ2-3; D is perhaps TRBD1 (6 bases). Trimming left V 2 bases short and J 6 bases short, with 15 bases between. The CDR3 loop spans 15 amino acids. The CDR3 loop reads CASSLMGALIDTQYF. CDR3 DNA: TGTGCCAGCAGTTTAATGGGGGCCCTGATTGATACGCAGTATTTT.

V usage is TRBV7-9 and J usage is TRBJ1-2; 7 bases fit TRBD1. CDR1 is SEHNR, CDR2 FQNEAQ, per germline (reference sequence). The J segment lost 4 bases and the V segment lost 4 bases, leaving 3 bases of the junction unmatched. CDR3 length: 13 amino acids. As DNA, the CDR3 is TGTGCCAGCAGCTCTGACAGGGTCTATGGCTACACCTTC. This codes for CASSSDRVYGYTF.

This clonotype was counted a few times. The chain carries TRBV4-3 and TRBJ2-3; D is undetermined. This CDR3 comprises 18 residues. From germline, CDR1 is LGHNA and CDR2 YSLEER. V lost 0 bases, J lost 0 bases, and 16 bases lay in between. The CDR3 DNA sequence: TGCGCCAGCAGCCAAGACTGGGCCGGTGACGCTAGCACAGATACGCAGTATTTT. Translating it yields CASSQDWAGDASTDTQYF.

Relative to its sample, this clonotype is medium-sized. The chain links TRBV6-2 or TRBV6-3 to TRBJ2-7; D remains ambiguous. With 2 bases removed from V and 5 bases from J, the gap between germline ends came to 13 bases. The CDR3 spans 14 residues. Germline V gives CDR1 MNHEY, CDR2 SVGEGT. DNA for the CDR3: TGTGCCAGCAGTTACGCCTCAAGGTTTGACGAGCAGTACTTC. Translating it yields CASSYASRFDEQYF.

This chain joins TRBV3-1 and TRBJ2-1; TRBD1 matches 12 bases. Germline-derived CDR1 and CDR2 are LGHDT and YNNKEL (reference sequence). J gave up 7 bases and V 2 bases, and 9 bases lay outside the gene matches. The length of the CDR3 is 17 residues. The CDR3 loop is CASSQPPGQGARNEQFF. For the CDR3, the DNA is TGTGCCAGCAGCCAACCCCCGGGACAGGGGGCGCGAAATGAGCAGTTCTTC.

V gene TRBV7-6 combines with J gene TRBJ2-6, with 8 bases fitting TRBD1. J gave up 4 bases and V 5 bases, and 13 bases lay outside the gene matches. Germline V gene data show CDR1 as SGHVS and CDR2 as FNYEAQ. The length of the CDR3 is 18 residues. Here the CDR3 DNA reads TGTGCCAGCAGCCGCCCACAGGGGGGAGGCTTAGGGGCCAACGTCCTGACTTTC. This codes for CASSRPQGGGLGANVLTF.

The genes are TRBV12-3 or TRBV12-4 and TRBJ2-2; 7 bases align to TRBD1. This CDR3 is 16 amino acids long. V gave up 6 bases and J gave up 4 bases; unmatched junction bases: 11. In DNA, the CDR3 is TGTGCCAGCAGCCAACAGGGGCGGCCCAGCACCGGGGAGCTGTTTTTT. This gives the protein CASSQQGRPSTGELFF.

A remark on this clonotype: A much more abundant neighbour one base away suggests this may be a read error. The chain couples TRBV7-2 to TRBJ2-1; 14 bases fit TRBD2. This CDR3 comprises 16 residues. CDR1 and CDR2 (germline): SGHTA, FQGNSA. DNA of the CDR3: TGTGCCACCAGCTTACCGGGACTAGCGGGGGAAAATGAGCAGTTCTTC. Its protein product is CATSLPGLAGENEQFF.

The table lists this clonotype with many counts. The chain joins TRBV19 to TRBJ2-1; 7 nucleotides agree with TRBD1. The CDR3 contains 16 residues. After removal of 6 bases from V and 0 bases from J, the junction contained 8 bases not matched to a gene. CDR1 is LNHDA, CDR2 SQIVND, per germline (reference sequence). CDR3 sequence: CASRIGQEPSYNEQFF. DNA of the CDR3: TGTGCCAGTAGGATCGGACAGGAACCCTCCTACAATGAGCAGTTCTTC.

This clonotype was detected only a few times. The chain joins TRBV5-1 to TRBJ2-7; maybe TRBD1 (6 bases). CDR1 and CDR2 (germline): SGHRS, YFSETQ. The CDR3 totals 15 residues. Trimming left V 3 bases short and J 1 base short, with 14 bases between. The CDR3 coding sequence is TGCGCCAGCAGCTCTGACAGGAGGCAATCCTACGAGCAGTACTTC. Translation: CASSSDRRQSYEQYF.

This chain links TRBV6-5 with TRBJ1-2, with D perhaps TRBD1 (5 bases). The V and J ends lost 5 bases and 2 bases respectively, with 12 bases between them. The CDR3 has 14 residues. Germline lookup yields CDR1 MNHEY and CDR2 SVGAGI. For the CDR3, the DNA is TGTGCCAGCAGTACCCATTGGGGGAACTATGGCTACACCTTC. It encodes CASSTHWGNYGYTF.

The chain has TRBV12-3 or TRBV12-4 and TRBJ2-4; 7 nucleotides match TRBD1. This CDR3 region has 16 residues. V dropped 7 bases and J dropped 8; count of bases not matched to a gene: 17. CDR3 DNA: TGTGCCAGCAATAAAAAAACCGGGACAGACCGCGACATTCAGTACTTC. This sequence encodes CASNKKTGTDRDIQYF.

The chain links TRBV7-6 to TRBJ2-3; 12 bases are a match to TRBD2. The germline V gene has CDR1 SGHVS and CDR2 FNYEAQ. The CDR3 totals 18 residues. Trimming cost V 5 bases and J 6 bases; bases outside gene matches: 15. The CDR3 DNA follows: TGTGCCAGCAGCAACCACGGACGGACTAGCGGGGTCGGTGATACGCAGTATTTT. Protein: CASSNHGRTSGVGDTQYF.

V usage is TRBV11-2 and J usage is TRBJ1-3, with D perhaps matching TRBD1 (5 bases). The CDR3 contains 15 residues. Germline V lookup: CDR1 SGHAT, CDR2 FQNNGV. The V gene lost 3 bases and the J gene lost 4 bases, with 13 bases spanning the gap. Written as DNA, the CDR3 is TGTGCCAGCAGCTTCTTGGCAGGGTACGGAAACACCATATATTTT. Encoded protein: CASSFLAGYGNTIYF. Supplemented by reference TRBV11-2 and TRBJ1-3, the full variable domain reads EAGVAQSPRYKIIEKRQSVAFWCNPISGHATLYWYQQILGQGPKLLIQFQNNGVVDDSQLPKDRFSAERLKGVDSTLKIQPAKLEDSAVYLCASSFLAGYGNTIYFGEGSWLTVV.

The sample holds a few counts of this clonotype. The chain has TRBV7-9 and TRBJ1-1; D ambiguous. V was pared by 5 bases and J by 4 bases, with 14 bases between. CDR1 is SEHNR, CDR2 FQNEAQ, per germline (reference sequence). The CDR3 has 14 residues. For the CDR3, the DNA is TGTGCCAGCAGCCCGATCGGGGAGGGCACTGAAGCTTTCTTT. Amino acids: CASSPIGEGTEAFF.

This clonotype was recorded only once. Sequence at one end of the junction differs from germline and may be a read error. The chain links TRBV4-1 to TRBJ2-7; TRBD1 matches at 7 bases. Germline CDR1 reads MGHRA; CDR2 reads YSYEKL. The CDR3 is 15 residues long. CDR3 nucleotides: TGCGCCAGCAGCCAAGCGGGGACAGCCTCCTACAAGCAGTACTTC. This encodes CASSQAGTASYKQYF.

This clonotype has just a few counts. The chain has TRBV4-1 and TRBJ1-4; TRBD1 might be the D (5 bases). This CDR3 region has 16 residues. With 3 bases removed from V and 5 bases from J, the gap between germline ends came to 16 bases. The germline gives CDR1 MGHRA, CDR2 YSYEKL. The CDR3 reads CASSQMGGVLNEKLFF. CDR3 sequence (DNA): TGCGCCAGCAGCCAGATGGGGGGGGTCTTGAATGAAAAACTGTTTTTT.

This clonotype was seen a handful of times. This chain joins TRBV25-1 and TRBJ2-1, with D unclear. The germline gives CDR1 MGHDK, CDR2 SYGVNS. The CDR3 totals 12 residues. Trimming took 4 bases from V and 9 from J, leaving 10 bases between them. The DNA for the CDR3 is TGTGCCAGCAGTGTTTTGGTTAGTGAGCAGTTCTTC. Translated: CASSVLVSEQFF.

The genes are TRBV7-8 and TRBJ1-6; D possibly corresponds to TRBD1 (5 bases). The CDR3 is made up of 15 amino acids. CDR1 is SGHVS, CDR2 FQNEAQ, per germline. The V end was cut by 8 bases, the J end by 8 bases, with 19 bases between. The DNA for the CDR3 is TGTGCCAGCCGACAGACCCGAATTGAGGATTCACCCCTCCACTTT. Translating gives CASRQTRIEDSPLHF. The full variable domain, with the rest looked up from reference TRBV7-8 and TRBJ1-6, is GAGVSQSPRYKVAKRGQDVALRCDPISGHVSLFWYQQALGQGPEFLTYFQNEAQLDKSGLPSDRFFAERPEGSVSTLKIQRTQQEDSAVYLCASRQTRIEDSPLHFGNGTRLTVT.

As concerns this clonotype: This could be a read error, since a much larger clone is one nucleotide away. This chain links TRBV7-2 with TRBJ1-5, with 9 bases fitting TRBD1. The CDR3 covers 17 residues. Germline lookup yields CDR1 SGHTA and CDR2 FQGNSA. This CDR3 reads CVSSLKKDRGADQPQHF. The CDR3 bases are TGTGTCAGCAGCTTAAAGAAGGACAGGGGAGCCGATCAGCCCCAGCATTTT.

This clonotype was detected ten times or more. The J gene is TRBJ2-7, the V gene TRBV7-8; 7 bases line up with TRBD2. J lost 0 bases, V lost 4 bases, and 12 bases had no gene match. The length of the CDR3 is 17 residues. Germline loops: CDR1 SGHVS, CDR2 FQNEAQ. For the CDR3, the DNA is TGTGCCAGCAGCTCCCCCCATTCTAGCGGTAGCTCCTACGAGCAGTACTTC. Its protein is CASSSPHSSGSSYEQYF.

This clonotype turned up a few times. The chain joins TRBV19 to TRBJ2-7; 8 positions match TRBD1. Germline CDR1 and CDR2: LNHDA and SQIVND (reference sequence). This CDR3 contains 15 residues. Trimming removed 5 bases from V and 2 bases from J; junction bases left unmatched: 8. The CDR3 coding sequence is TGTGCCAGTAGTGCAGGGACAGGCCCTGCCTACGAGCAGTACTTC. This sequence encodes CASSAGTGPAYEQYF.